This record concerns one T cell receptor beta chain sequence. The data belong to a study of blood T cell repertoires in COVID-19. CDR1 is SGHKS and CDR2 is YYEKEE in the germline V gene (reference sequence). The V gene end was trimmed by 4 bases and the J gene end by 5 bases; junction bases not matched to a gene: 10. The CDR3 is 16 residues long. TCRdb keeps only in-frame clones here, not all; method: immunoSEQ multiplex PCR. In the table there are nearly 350,000 clones, more than 85% of which are singletons. This clonotype was sampled from a woman in her twenties or thirties who had recovered from COVID-19. The chain has TRBV5-5 and TRBJ1-1; 11 bases are a match to TRBD1. The sample was PBMCs or T cells enriched from blood (not recorded which). CDR3 region: CASSLGQGAGATEAFF. The CDR3 DNA reads as TGTGCCAGCAGCCTCGGACAGGGGGCGGGGGCGACTGAAGCTTTCTTT.